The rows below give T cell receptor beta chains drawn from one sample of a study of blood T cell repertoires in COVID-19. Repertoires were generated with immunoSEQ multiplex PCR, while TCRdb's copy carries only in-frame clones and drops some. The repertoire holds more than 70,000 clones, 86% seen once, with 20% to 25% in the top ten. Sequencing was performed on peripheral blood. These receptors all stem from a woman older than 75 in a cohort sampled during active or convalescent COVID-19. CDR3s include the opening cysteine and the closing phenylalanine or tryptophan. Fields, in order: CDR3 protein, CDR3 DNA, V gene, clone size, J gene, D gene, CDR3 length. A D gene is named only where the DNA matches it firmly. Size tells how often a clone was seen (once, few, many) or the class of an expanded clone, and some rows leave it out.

CDR3: CASSPDGSGNNEQFF; DNA: TGCGCCAGCAGCCCCGATGGTAGCGGGAACAATGAGCAGTTCTTC; V: TRBV5-1; size: NA; J: TRBJ2-1; D: TRBD2; length: 15
CDR3: CASSYSRTGMNTEAFF; DNA: TGTGCCAGCAGTTACTCTAGGACAGGGATGAACACTGAAGCTTTCTTT; V: TRBV6-5; size: NA; J: TRBJ1-1; D: TRBD1; length: 16
CDR3: CASTPGQMNTEAFF; DNA: TGTGCCAGCACCCCGGGACAGATGAACACTGAAGCTTTCTTT; V: TRBV27; size: NA; J: TRBJ1-1; D: TRBD1; length: 14
CDR3: CASSYSQGIGYTF; DNA: TGTGCCAGCAGTTACTCCCAGGGAATTGGCTACACCTTC; V: TRBV6-5; size: once; J: TRBJ1-2; D: NA; length: 13
CDR3: CASRRDADNEQFF; DNA: TGTGCCAGCAGGCGGGACGCCGACAATGAGCAGTTCTTC; V: TRBV2; size: NA; J: TRBJ2-1; D: NA; length: 13
CDR3: CAWSGVFSVEKLFF; DNA: TGTGCCTGGAGCGGGGTCTTCTCCGTAGAAAAACTGTTTTTT; V: TRBV30; size: few; J: TRBJ1-4; D: NA; length: 14
CDR3: CASRPWGQPNYGYTF; DNA: TGTGCCAGCCGACCTTGGGGGCAGCCTAACTATGGCTACACCTTC; V: TRBV7-2; size: NA; J: TRBJ1-2; D: NA; length: 15
CDR3: CASSFRQGAHNEQFF; DNA: TGTGCCAGCAGCTTCCGACAGGGGGCCCACAATGAGCAGTTCTTC; V: TRBV11-3; size: NA; J: TRBJ2-1; D: TRBD1; length: 15
CDR3: CASSPLSDTGELFF; DNA: TGCGCCAGCAGCCCCCTTTCCGACACCGGGGAGCTGTTTTTT; V: TRBV5-1; size: NA; J: TRBJ2-2; D: NA; length: 14
CDR3: CASTSLTEAFF; DNA: TGTGCCAGCACGTCTTTGACTGAAGCTTTCTTT; V: TRBV12-3/TRBV12-4; size: few; J: TRBJ1-1; D: NA; length: 11
CDR3: CASRFQPTGLDVF; DNA: TGTGCCAGCAGATTTCAACCGACGGGACTAGACGTCTTC; V: TRBV28; size: NA; J: TRBJ2-1; D: TRBD2; length: 13
CDR3: CASSYDREIYEQYF; DNA: TGTGCCAGCAGTTACGACCGGGAAATCTACGAGCAGTACTTC; V: TRBV6-5; size: NA; J: TRBJ2-7; D: NA; length: 14
CDR3: CASSSELGTTPWYF; DNA: TGTGCCAGCAGCTCCGAGCTTGGGACAACCCCGTGGTACTTC; V: TRBV7-9; size: NA; J: TRBJ2-7; D: NA; length: 14
CDR3: CAYGAGVSSYEQYF; DNA: TGTGCCTACGGAGCGGGGGTGTCCTCCTACGAGCAGTACTTC; V: TRBV5-4; size: NA; J: TRBJ2-7; D: TRBD2; length: 14
CDR3: CASSVNAAGTGNTIYF; DNA: TGTGCCAGCAGCGTAAATGCCGCGGGCACTGGAAACACCATATATTTT; V: TRBV9; size: NA; J: TRBJ1-3; D: NA; length: 16
CDR3: CASSGERGRPYEQYF; DNA: TGTGCCAGCAGCGGGGAAAGGGGGCGGCCCTACGAGCAGTACTTC; V: TRBV11-1; size: NA; J: TRBJ2-7; D: TRBD1; length: 15
CDR3: CARGQLNTEAFF; DNA: TGTGCCAGGGGACAGTTGAACACTGAAGCTTTCTTT; V: TRBV6-6; size: NA; J: TRBJ1-1; D: TRBD1; length: 12
CDR3: CASSLLRDSPLHF; DNA: TGTGCCAGCAGCCTCCTTCGAGATTCACCCCTCCACTTT; V: TRBV7-3; size: few; J: TRBJ1-6; D: NA; length: 13
CDR3: CAARGWVGGYTF; DNA: TGTGCAGCTAGGGGCTGGGTTGGGGGCTACACCTTC; V: TRBV2; size: NA; J: TRBJ1-2; D: NA; length: 12
CDR3: CASSGDTAGLYNSPLHF; DNA: TGTGCCAGCAGTGGGGACACCGCCGGCCTCTATAATTCACCCCTCCACTTT; V: TRBV25-1; size: NA; J: TRBJ1-6; D: NA; length: 17
CDR3: CASSSPAKPQETQYF; DNA: TGTGCCAGCAGCTCCCCAGCGAAGCCACAAGAGACCCAGTACTTC; V: TRBV5-4; size: NA; J: TRBJ2-5; D: NA; length: 15
CDR3: CASSLEGSQPQHF; DNA: TGTGCCAGCAGCTTAGAGGGGTCTCAGCCCCAGCATTTT; V: TRBV7-9; size: NA; J: TRBJ1-5; D: NA; length: 13
CDR3: CASSGAGGNYGYTF; DNA: TGTGCCAGCAGTGGGGCAGGGGGCAACTATGGCTACACCTTC; V: TRBV28; size: NA; J: TRBJ1-2; D: TRBD1; length: 14
CDR3: CATRSGSGAGELFF; DNA: TGTGCCACCAGATCCGGGAGTGGGGCCGGGGAGCTGTTTTTT; V: TRBV24-1; size: NA; J: TRBJ2-2; D: NA; length: 14
CDR3: CASSVGATSGRTGEQFF; DNA: TGTGCCAGCAGCGTAGGGGCGACTAGCGGGAGGACAGGTGAGCAGTTCTTC; V: TRBV9; size: NA; J: TRBJ2-1; D: TRBD2; length: 17
CDR3: CASSLDSSGNYEQYF; DNA: TGTGCCAGCAGCTTAGATTCTAGCGGGAACTACGAGCAGTACTTC; V: TRBV11-3; size: NA; J: TRBJ2-7; D: TRBD2; length: 15
CDR3: CASSPGTGTDTQYF; DNA: TGCGCCAGCAGCCCCGGGACAGGCACAGATACGCAGTATTTT; V: TRBV5-1; size: NA; J: TRBJ2-3; D: TRBD1; length: 14
CDR3: CASSLRWNQPQHF; DNA: TGTGCCAGCAGCTTGCGGTGGAATCAGCCCCAGCATTTT; V: TRBV5-6; size: NA; J: TRBJ1-5; D: NA; length: 13
CDR3: CASSLFLGENTGELFF; DNA: TGTGCCAGCAGCTTATTTCTTGGAGAGAACACCGGGGAGCTGTTTTTT; V: TRBV7-3; size: NA; J: TRBJ2-2; D: NA; length: 16
CDR3: CSARRFDEQFF; DNA: TGCAGTGCTAGACGGTTCGATGAGCAGTTCTTC; V: TRBV20-1; size: NA; J: TRBJ2-1; D: NA; length: 11
CDR3: CASSYSRENGYTF; DNA: TGTGCCAGCAGCTATAGCAGGGAAAATGGCTACACCTTC; V: TRBV5-4; size: NA; J: TRBJ1-2; D: NA; length: 13
CDR3: CASSLEGTGIYGYTF; DNA: TGTGCCAGCAGCTTAGAGGGGACAGGAATCTATGGCTACACCTTC; V: TRBV7-9; size: NA; J: TRBJ1-2; D: TRBD1; length: 15
CDR3: CATSRALDSGNQPQHF; DNA: TGTGCCACCAGCAGAGCGTTGGACAGTGGCAATCAGCCCCAGCATTTT; V: TRBV15; size: NA; J: TRBJ1-5; D: NA; length: 16
CDR3: CASSSGDWDTEAFF; DNA: TGTGCCAGCTCCTCGGGAGATTGGGACACTGAAGCTTTCTTT; V: TRBV3-1/TRBV3-2; size: once; J: TRBJ1-1; D: NA; length: 14
CDR3: CASSVGVPYGYTF; DNA: TGTGCCAGCAGCGTAGGGGTTCCCTATGGCTACACCTTC; V: TRBV12-3/TRBV12-4; size: NA; J: TRBJ1-2; D: NA; length: 13
CDR3: CASSRGGSSYNEQFF; DNA: TGTGCCAGCAGCAGGGGCGGGAGCTCCTACAATGAGCAGTTCTTC; V: TRBV14; size: NA; J: TRBJ2-1; D: TRBD2; length: 15
CDR3: CASSKQQTGELFF; DNA: TGTGCCAGCAGTAAACAGCAAACCGGGGAGCTGTTTTTT; V: TRBV6-4; size: NA; J: TRBJ2-2; D: NA; length: 13
CDR3: CASSFGDSSYGYTF; DNA: TGCGCCAGCAGCTTCGGGGACAGCTCCTATGGCTACACCTTC; V: TRBV5-1; size: NA; J: TRBJ1-2; D: TRBD1; length: 14
CDR3: CASSQAAGGPYEQYF; DNA: TGTGCCAGCAGCCAAGCGGCGGGAGGGCCTTACGAGCAGTACTTC; V: TRBV3-1/TRBV3-2; size: once; J: TRBJ2-7; D: TRBD2; length: 15
CDR3: CAWSGGGSSYEQYF; DNA: TGTGCCTGGAGTGGCGGCGGGAGCTCCTACGAGCAGTACTTC; V: TRBV30; size: NA; J: TRBJ2-7; D: TRBD2; length: 14